These 26 T cell receptor beta chains came from one sample sequenced in a study of blood T cell repertoires in COVID-19. Repertoires were generated with immunoSEQ multiplex PCR, while TCRdb's copy carries only in-frame clones and drops some. The sample has some 31,000 clones, 92% seen once. Sequencing was done on a sample of peripheral blood. These receptors were obtained from a man aged 45-60 years with active COVID-19.

The gene calls are TRBV5-1 and TRBJ1-1, with D hard to call. CDR1 and CDR2 (germline): SGHRS, YFSETQ. Deletions cut 0 bases from V and 4 bases from J, with 7 bases between. The length of the CDR3 is 13 residues. As DNA, the CDR3 is TGCGCCAGCAGCTTGGCCGGTTTCACTGAAGCTTTCTTT. Encoded protein: CASSLAGFTEAFF.

This chain joins TRBV27 and TRBJ2-1; 9 positions agree with TRBD2. With 5 bases clipped from V and 0 bases from J, the junction kept 11 bases outside the gene matches. The CDR3 consists of 18 residues. Germline loops: CDR1 MNHEY, CDR2 SMNVEV (reference sequence). The CDR3 spells CASSPRVAGDGSYNEQFF. In DNA, the CDR3 is TGTGCCAGCAGTCCAAGGGTAGCGGGGGACGGCTCCTACAATGAGCAGTTCTTC.

The rearrangement links TRBV5-1 to TRBJ2-3; 7 positions match TRBD2. The CDR3 loop spans 15 amino acids. The junction had 6 bases not matched to a gene; V was cut back by 4 bases and J by 1 base. The germline gives CDR1 SGHRS, CDR2 YFSETQ. The CDR3 loop reads CASSRTGGRTDTQYF. In nucleotides, the CDR3 is TGCGCCAGCAGCCGTACGGGGGGACGCACAGATACGCAGTATTTT. The full variable domain, its missing parts supplied by reference TRBV5-1 and TRBJ2-3, is KAGVTQTPRYLIKTRGQQVTLSCSPISGHRSVSWYQQTPGQGLQFLFEYFSETQRNKGNFPGRFSGRQFSNSRSEMNVSTLELGDSALYLCASSRTGGRTDTQYFGPGTRLTVL.

V and J are TRBV7-9 and TRBJ2-6, with a possible D match to TRBD1 (6 bases). The CDR3 sequence is 15 residues long. Trimming shortened V by 7 bases and J by 4 bases, and 14 bases separated the two germline ends. The germline V gene has CDR1 SEHNR and CDR2 FQNEAQ (reference sequence). This CDR3 reads CASTKQGAGANVLTF. The CDR3 DNA reads TGTGCCAGCACCAAACAGGGTGCCGGGGCCAACGTCCTGACTTTC.

The chain recombines TRBV7-8 with TRBJ2-1, with D perhaps matching TRBD2 (6 bases). Germline CDR1 SGHVS, CDR2 FQNEAQ. V was shortened by 2 bases and J by 5 bases, with 10 bases between the two germline ends. The CDR3 has 14 amino acids. The CDR3 DNA sequence: TGTGCCAGCAGCTTAATTCGCGGGGACAATGAGCAGTTCTTC. The encoded protein is CASSLIRGDNEQFF. Full variable domain (missing parts from reference TRBV7-8 and TRBJ2-1): GAGVSQSPRYKVAKRGQDVALRCDPISGHVSLFWYQQALGQGPEFLTYFQNEAQLDKSGLPSDRFFAERPEGSVSTLKIQRTQQEDSAVYLCASSLIRGDNEQFFGPGTRLTVL.

The chain uses TRBV2 and TRBJ2-5, with TRBD1 matching over 8 bases. Germline CDR1 SNHLY, CDR2 FYNNEI. The CDR3 extends over 15 amino acids. V was pared by 4 bases and J by 2 bases, with 6 bases of the junction left unmatched. Here the CDR3 reads CASSGGDRWQETQYF. As DNA, the CDR3 is TGTGCCAGCAGTGGAGGGGACAGGTGGCAAGAGACCCAGTACTTC. Full variable domain (missing parts from reference TRBV2 and TRBJ2-5): EPEVTQTPSHQVTQMGQEVILRCVPISNHLYFYWYRQILGQKVEFLVSFYNNEISEKSEIFDDQFSVERPDGSNFTLKIRSTKLEDSAMYFCASSGGDRWQETQYFGPGTRLLVL.

This rearrangement joins TRBV4-1 to TRBJ1-5; a weak D match, TRBD1 (5 bases). CDR3 size: 14 residues. The germline gives CDR1 MGHRA, CDR2 YSYEKL. The V and J ends lost 2 bases and 3 bases respectively, with 8 bases between them. The CDR3 sequence is CASSQQGVNQPQHF. CDR3 in DNA: TGCGCCAGCAGCCAACAGGGTGTCAATCAGCCCCAGCATTTT.

This clone was recorded once. The V gene is TRBV19, the J gene TRBJ1-5; TRBD1 might be the D (5 bases). This CDR3 region has 16 residues. Per the germline V gene, CDR1 is LNHDA and CDR2 is SQIVND (reference sequence). Trimming took 5 bases from V and 5 from J, leaving 19 bases between them. In DNA form, the CDR3 reads TGTGCCAGTAGTCCCCAAAACACCGGCAGGGATCAGCCCCAGCATTTT. Residues: CASSPQNTGRDQPQHF.

The V gene is TRBV5-1, the J gene TRBJ2-5; 12 bases align to TRBD2. Losses at the gene ends were 0 bases for V and 1 base for J; bases not matched to a gene: 4. In germline, CDR1 is SGHRS, CDR2 YFSETQ. This CDR3 spans 17 amino acids. The CDR3 DNA reads as TGCGCCAGCAGCTTGGGACTAGCGGGGGCCATCCAAGAGACCCAGTACTTC. Residues: CASSLGLAGAIQETQYF.

A single count supports this clone. The genes are TRBV19 and TRBJ1-2, with 7 nucleotides matching TRBD1. This CDR3 has 13 residues. Germline loops: CDR1 LNHDA, CDR2 SQIVND (reference sequence). J gave up 4 bases and V 5 bases, and 4 bases lay outside the gene matches. The DNA of the CDR3 is TGTGCCAGTAGTTCGGGACAGACCTATGGCTACACCTTC. The encoded protein is CASSSGQTYGYTF.

The sample holds one count of this clone. The rearrangement links TRBV28 to TRBJ2-5, with a weak D call TRBD1 (6 bases). Germline values: CDR1 MDHEN, CDR2 SYDVKM. The CDR3 has 16 residues. The V and J ends lost 5 bases and 2 bases respectively, with 18 bases between them. The chain's CDR3 is CASSLLQGRGQETQYF. The CDR3 DNA reads TGTGCCAGCAGTCTGTTACAGGGAAGGGGGCAAGAGACCCAGTACTTC.

J is TRBJ2-3 and V is TRBV9, with 7 bases fitting TRBD1. From germline, CDR1 is SGDLS and CDR2 YYNGEE. The V gene end was trimmed by 0 bases and the J gene end by 4 bases; junction bases not matched to a gene: 5. The CDR3 covers 15 residues. CDR3 loop: CASSVADRSADTQYF. The DNA of the CDR3 is TGTGCCAGCAGCGTAGCGGACAGGTCGGCAGATACGCAGTATTTT.

The chain employs TRBV2 and TRBJ2-7, with a possible D match to TRBD1 (6 bases). Germline loops: CDR1 SNHLY, CDR2 FYNNEI. The CDR3 sequence is 12 residues long. V was cut by 7 bases and J by 3 bases, with 10 bases left in between. The CDR3 here is CASTYRVYEQYF. CDR3 bases: TGTGCCAGCACGTACAGGGTCTACGAGCAGTACTTC.

The chain combines TRBV6-5 with TRBJ2-7, with a possible D match to TRBD2 (6 bases). The length of the CDR3 is 12 residues. Trimming removed 1 base at V and 6 bases at J, with 7 bases between. Looked up from germline, CDR1 is MNHEY and CDR2 is SVGAGI. The CDR3 nucleotides are TGTGCCAGCAGTTACTTGGGAGGCGAGCAGTACTTC. Translation: CASSYLGGEQYF.

The chain recombines TRBV28 with TRBJ2-7; 11 bases map to TRBD2. The V and J ends lost 6 bases and 1 base, in that order; junction bases with no gene match: 5. Germline V lookup: CDR1 MDHEN, CDR2 SYDVKM. The CDR3 spans 15 residues. CDR3 in amino acids: CASRKLAGASYEQYF. The CDR3 DNA reads as TGTGCCAGCAGGAAACTAGCGGGAGCTTCCTACGAGCAGTACTTC.

The V gene is TRBV9, the J gene TRBJ2-3; a possible D gene is TRBD2 (5 bases). V was trimmed by 0 bases and J by 4 bases, leaving 12 bases between them. CDR3 size: 15 residues. Germline V gives CDR1 SGDLS, CDR2 YYNGEE. The CDR3 loop reads CASSVGRLAPDTQYF. The CDR3, as DNA: TGTGCCAGCAGCGTAGGGAGGCTAGCACCAGATACGCAGTATTTT.

The sample holds a few counts of this clone. The chain links TRBV5-6 to TRBJ1-5; 8 nucleotides agree with TRBD1. Germline CDR1 is SGHDT and CDR2 is YYEEEE. Unmatched junction bases numbered 9, after V lost 3 bases and J lost 4 bases. This CDR3 has 16 amino acids. The CDR3 region has the DNA TGTGCCAGCAGCTACGGGGCAGGGGGCGGTAATCAGCCCCAGCATTTT. Translated: CASSYGAGGGNQPQHF.

This clone was seen a handful of times. The rearrangement uses TRBV11-3 and TRBJ1-2; perhaps TRBD1 as D (6 bases). V dropped 4 bases and J dropped 7 bases, with 19 bases sitting between them. The V gene's germline CDR1 is SGHNT and CDR2 YENEEA. The CDR3 runs to 15 residues. CDR3: CASSSPLTGLGGYTF. CDR3 in DNA: TGTGCCAGCAGCTCTCCCTTAACAGGGTTAGGTGGCTACACCTTC.

This clone was observed once. The J gene is TRBJ2-3, the V gene TRBV24-1, with D tentatively TRBD2 (6 bases). Germline V gene sequence: CDR1 KGHDR, CDR2 SFDVKD. Between the trimmed V and J ends, which lost 9 bases and 3 bases, there was a span of 12 bases. The CDR3 consists of 13 residues. The CDR3 DNA reads TGTGCCACCGGGGAGGAGGCTACAGATACGCAGTATTTT. The encoded protein is CATGEEATDTQYF.

The gene calls are TRBV28 and TRBJ2-5; tentative D call: TRBD2 (6 bases). The CDR3 loop spans 14 amino acids. Trimming stripped 5 bases from V and 5 bases from J, with 15 bases between. CDR1 and CDR2 from the germline V gene are MDHEN and SYDVKM. The CDR3 loop is CASSGGGARETQYF. DNA of the CDR3: TGTGCCAGCAGTGGAGGCGGGGCGAGGGAGACCCAGTACTTC.

This chain connects TRBV27 to TRBJ2-1, with D hard to call. V lost 3 bases and J lost 7, with 10 bases in between. The CDR3 is 13 residues long. Germline values: CDR1 MNHEY, CDR2 SMNVEV (reference sequence). The CDR3 nucleotides are TGTGCCAGCAGTTTGGGCCCTAAAAATGAGCAGTTCTTC. As protein: CASSLGPKNEQFF.

The J gene is TRBJ1-3, the V gene TRBV5-3; the D gene is possibly TRBD1 (5 bases). Being an ORF, TRBV5-3 has a function that is uncertain. The CDR3 contains 18 residues. Trimming took off 0 bases at V and 2 bases at J, with 18 bases between the two ends. In DNA, the CDR3 is TGTGCCAGAAGCTTGGCGTCGATCTGCGGGGGTCCTGGAAACACCATATATTTT. Its translation: CARSLASICGGPGNTIYF.

This clone was picked up one time. The gene calls are TRBV11-3 and TRBJ2-2; D unclear. V lost 5 bases, J lost 5 bases, and 6 bases lay in between. The CDR3 runs to 12 residues. Per the germline V gene, CDR1 is SGHNT and CDR2 is YENEEA. The CDR3 region is CASSPGTGELFF. The CDR3 bases are TGTGCCAGCAGCCCAGGTACCGGGGAGCTGTTTTTT.

The V gene is TRBV6-5, the J gene TRBJ1-4; 7 nucleotides line up with TRBD1. Germline V gene lookup returns CDR1 MNHEY and CDR2 SVGAGI. Losses at the gene ends were 4 bases for V and 5 bases for J; bases not matched to a gene: 4. The CDR3 loop spans 14 amino acids. DNA for the CDR3: TGTGCCAGCAGTTCCGGGACAGCCAATGAAAAACTGTTTTTT. It specifies CASSSGTANEKLFF.

This chain joins TRBV2 and TRBJ1-1, with TRBD1 matching over 7 bases. Germline V CDR1 and CDR2: SNHLY, FYNNEI. Trimming took 1 base from V and 2 from J; bases not matched to a gene: 4. This CDR3 is 15 amino acids long. The CDR3 loop is CASSEGRGLNTEAFF. CDR3 sequence (DNA): TGTGCCAGCAGTGAAGGGAGGGGGCTAAACACTGAAGCTTTCTTT.

The genes are TRBV15 and TRBJ2-1; D is perhaps TRBD2 (5 bases). The germline gives CDR1 LNHNV, CDR2 YYDKDF (reference sequence). Trimming left V 2 bases short and J 8 bases short, with 22 bases between. The CDR3 totals 17 residues. CDR3 sequence: CATSRFGPGSYVDEQFF. The CDR3 bases are TGTGCCACCAGCAGATTTGGTCCGGGGTCTTATGTGGATGAGCAGTTCTTC.